This T cell receptor (beta chain) emerged from a study of blood T cell repertoires in COVID-19. Study context: COVID-19 samples from acute and convalescent phases originated in the United States, Italy and Spain.

In germline, CDR1 is LNHDA, CDR2 SQIVND (reference sequence). There are 17 residues in the CDR3. The V segment lost 3 bases and the J segment 0 bases; nucleotides outside the gene matches: 6. Using immunoSEQ multiplex PCR, the repertoire was profiled, and TCRdb retains in-frame clones only, with some absent. The sample consists of some 180,000 clones, 82% of them appearing once. Sequenced input: PBMCs or T cells enriched from blood (not recorded which). The chain recombines TRBV19 with TRBJ2-2, with TRBD1 identical over 8 bases. The sequence derives from a woman aged 55-69 years with acute COVID-19. CDR3 in DNA: TGTGCCAGTAGTATCGGGGACAGGACCGCGAACACCGGGGAGCTGTTTTTT. This translates into CASSIGDRTANTGELFF.